A selection of T cell receptor beta chains follows, all from one sample in a study of siplizumab effects on memory and regulatory T cells. Clones were sequenced by immunoSEQ multiplex PCR, and TCRdb holds only the in-frame ones, with some missing. The sample includes tens of thousands of clones, around 97% of them seen just once. Sequenced input: naive CD8+ T cells sorted from blood. These TCRs come from a human donor in good health. The CDR3 runs from the conserved cysteine through the conserved F or W. A D gene is named only where the DNA matches it firmly. For some rows the clone size is stated as once, few or many, or as a class when expanded; others skip it.

D	V	J	size	CDR3	DNA
TRBD2	TRBV28	TRBJ2-1	NA	CASSLPKTGTTYNEQFF	TGTGCCAGCAGTTTGCCCAAGACCGGGACTACCTACAATGAGCAGTTCTTC
NA	TRBV7-2	TRBJ2-5	NA	CASSLGLGETQYF	TGTGCCAGCAGCTTAGGTCTCGGCGAGACCCAGTACTTC
TRBD1	TRBV9	TRBJ2-5	once	CASSPRTGGPLETQYF	TGTGCCAGCAGCCCCAGGACAGGGGGGCCCCTGGAGACCCAGTACTTC
NA	TRBV12-1	TRBJ2-3	NA	CASSCRLADSTDTQYF	TGTGCCAGCAGCTGCCGACTAGCGGACAGCACAGATACGCAGTATTTT
TRBD2	TRBV15	TRBJ2-7	NA	CATSRWTSGVEQYF	TGTGCCACCAGCAGGTGGACTAGCGGGGTGGAGCAGTACTTC
NA	TRBV7-6	TRBJ2-2	NA	CASSLVGRTGELFF	TGTGCCAGCAGCTTAGTCGGGAGAACCGGGGAGCTGTTTTTT
TRBD2	TRBV4-1	TRBJ2-5	NA	CASSQPGLAGGSRETQYF	TGCGCCAGCAGCCAACCGGGACTAGCGGGAGGATCGCGGGAGACCCAGTACTTC
TRBD2	TRBV4-3	TRBJ2-1	NA	CASSQSSGFYYNEQFF	TGCGCCAGCAGCCAGTCTAGCGGATTTTACTACAATGAGCAGTTCTTC
TRBD1	TRBV7-3	TRBJ1-3	NA	CASSRDRGDTIYF	TGTGCCAGCAGCAGAGACAGGGGAGACACCATATATTTT
TRBD2	TRBV2	TRBJ2-3	NA	CASSLTSGYTDTQYF	TGTGCCAGCAGTCTTACTAGCGGGTACACAGATACGCAGTATTTT
TRBD1	TRBV19	TRBJ1-2	NA	CASGQALRLYGYTF	TGTGCCAGCGGACAGGCCCTGAGACTCTATGGCTACACCTTC
NA	TRBV28	TRBJ1-4	NA	CASSSWTEDNEKLFF	TGTGCCAGCAGTTCTTGGACTGAGGATAATGAAAAACTGTTTTTT
NA	TRBV28	TRBJ2-7	NA	CASSLVAYGEQYF	TGTGCCAGCAGCCTAGTAGCCTATGGCGAGCAGTACTTC
NA	TRBV4-1	TRBJ2-7	few	CASSQEPRSAYEQYF	TGCGCCAGCAGCCAAGAGCCTCGGTCAGCCTACGAGCAGTACTTC
TRBD1	TRBV2	TRBJ2-1	NA	CASLGTGPYNEQFF	TGTGCCAGCCTCGGGACAGGGCCTTACAATGAGCAGTTCTTC
TRBD1	TRBV9	TRBJ1-2	NA	CASSEADRANYGYTF	TGTGCCAGCAGCGAGGCGGACAGGGCGAACTATGGCTACACCTTC
TRBD2	TRBV15	TRBJ2-7	NA	CATSRSGRDEQYF	TGTGCCACCAGCAGGTCAGGGAGGGACGAGCAGTACTTC
NA	TRBV19	TRBJ1-5	NA	CASSIGGEQPQHF	TGTGCCAGTAGTATAGGGGGGGAACAGCCCCAGCATTTT
NA	TRBV9	TRBJ2-3	once	CASSGTLDYTDTQYF	TGTGCCAGCAGCGGAACTCTAGACTACACAGATACGCAGTATTTT
NA	TRBV7-9	TRBJ2-7	NA	CASSPRGASRDYEQYF	TGTGCCAGCAGCCCCCGCGGAGCGTCCCGGGACTACGAGCAGTACTTC
NA	TRBV4-2	TRBJ1-1	NA	CASSQDKGRAYEAFF	TGTGCCAGCAGCCAAGATAAAGGACGGGCCTATGAAGCTTTCTTT
TRBD2	TRBV7-3	TRBJ2-1	NA	CASSSPGTSSYNEQFF	TGTGCCAGCAGCTCGCCCGGGACTAGCTCCTACAATGAGCAGTTCTTC
NA	TRBV7-8	TRBJ2-7	NA	CASSSQGVSFEQYF	TGTGCCAGCAGCTCACAGGGAGTTTCCTTCGAGCAGTACTTC
NA	TRBV4-1	TRBJ2-7	NA	CASSQGDTYEQYF	TGCGCCAGCAGCCAAGGCGACACTTACGAGCAGTACTTC
NA	TRBV5-4	TRBJ1-1	NA	CASSPAGRVGLTEAFF	TGTGCCAGCAGCCCGGCAGGCAGGGTAGGTTTAACTGAAGCTTTCTTT
NA	TRBV9	TRBJ1-6	NA	CASSPRTEKSPLHF	TGTGCCAGCAGCCCCCGGACAGAAAAATCACCCCTCCACTTT
TRBD2	TRBV2	TRBJ2-7	NA	CASSESTSGFYEQYF	TGTGCCAGCAGTGAATCGACTAGCGGGTTCTACGAGCAGTACTTC
TRBD1	TRBV5-1	TRBJ2-7	once	CASSQTGVSYEQYF	TGCGCCAGCAGCCAGACAGGGGTGTCCTACGAGCAGTACTTC
TRBD2	TRBV6-1	TRBJ2-7	NA	CASSELPGGTSGYEQYF	TGTGCCAGCAGTGAACTCCCTGGTGGGACTAGCGGCTACGAGCAGTACTTC
TRBD1	TRBV6-5	TRBJ2-1	NA	CASSGDRGRDEQFF	TGTGCCAGCAGTGGCGACAGGGGGAGAGATGAGCAGTTCTTC
TRBD1	TRBV4-3	TRBJ2-4	NA	CASSRTGVVGKNIQYF	TGCGCCAGCAGCCGCACAGGGGTAGTAGGCAAAAACATTCAGTACTTC
TRBD2	TRBV13	TRBJ2-7	NA	CASSLSSGISSYEQYF	TGTGCCAGCAGCTTGTCGAGCGGGATTAGCTCCTACGAGCAGTACTTC
TRBD1	TRBV28	TRBJ2-7	NA	CASSLTGAEQYF	TGTGCCAGCAGTCTAACAGGGGCCGAGCAGTACTTC
TRBD1	TRBV30	TRBJ2-3	NA	CAWSDGTGGSTDTQYF	TGTGCCTGGAGTGACGGGACAGGGGGTTCCACAGATACGCAGTATTTT